This T cell receptor beta chain was recovered during a study of post-analysis software for immune sequencing data. Looking at the study overall: Relapsing-remitting, secondary progressive and progressive-relapsing forms made up the multiple sclerosis disease courses. Study-wide findings and caveats: Samples sharing a preparation batch grouped tightly together when assessed by F measure. Multiple sclerosis was associated with a significant reduction in normalized Chao1 diversity relative to controls.

TCR beta cDNA libraries included unique molecular identifiers. It was from about 0.94 to 9.7 million T cells that 450,000 to 550,000 cDNA molecules came. MiXCR, applied by TCRdb to the PCR reads, yields one record per CDR3 protein. The sample carries approximately 690,000 distinct CDR3 sequences, around 64% recorded once. As regards this clonotype: As yet, its antigen is unknown.

The specimen was blood. The sequence was obtained from a girl aged 2-10 years with multiple sclerosis.

The CDR3 region is CASSQVGALAGVSLEQYF. For the CDR3, the DNA is TGTGCCAGCAGCCAAGTAGGAGCCCTAGCGGGAGTATCCCTCGAGCAGTACTTC. This chain uses TRBV3-1 with TRBJ2-7; 10 nucleotides align to TRBD2. This CDR3 has 18 residues. Germline V gene lookup returns CDR1 LGHDT and CDR2 YNNKEL (reference sequence). With V trimmed by 1 base and J by 6 bases, 15 bases remained unmatched.